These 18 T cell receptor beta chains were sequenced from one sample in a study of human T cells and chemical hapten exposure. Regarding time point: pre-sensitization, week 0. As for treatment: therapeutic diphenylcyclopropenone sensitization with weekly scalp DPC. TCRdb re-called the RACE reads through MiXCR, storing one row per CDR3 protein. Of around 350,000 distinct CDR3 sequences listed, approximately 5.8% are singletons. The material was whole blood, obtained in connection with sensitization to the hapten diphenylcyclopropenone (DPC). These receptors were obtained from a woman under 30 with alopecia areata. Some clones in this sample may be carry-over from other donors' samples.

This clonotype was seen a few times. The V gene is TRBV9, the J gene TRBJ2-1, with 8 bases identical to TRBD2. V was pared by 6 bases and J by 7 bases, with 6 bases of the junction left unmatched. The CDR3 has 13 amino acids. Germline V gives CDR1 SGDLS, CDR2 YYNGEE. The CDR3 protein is CASTGGAENEQFF. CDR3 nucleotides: TGTGCCAGCACCGGGGGGGCCGAGAATGAGCAGTTCTTC.

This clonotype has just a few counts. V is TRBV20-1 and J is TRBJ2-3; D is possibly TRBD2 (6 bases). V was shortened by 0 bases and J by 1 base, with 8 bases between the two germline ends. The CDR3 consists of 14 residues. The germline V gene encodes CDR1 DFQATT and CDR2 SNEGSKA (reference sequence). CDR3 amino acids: CSARDSGGTDTQYF. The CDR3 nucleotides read TGCAGTGCTAGAGATAGCGGCGGCACAGATACGCAGTATTTT.

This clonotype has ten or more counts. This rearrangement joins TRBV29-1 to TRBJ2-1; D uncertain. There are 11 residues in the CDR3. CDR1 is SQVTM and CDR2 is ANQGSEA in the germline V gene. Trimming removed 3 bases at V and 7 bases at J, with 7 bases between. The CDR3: CSVDMGNEQFF. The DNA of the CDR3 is TGCAGCGTTGACATGGGGAATGAGCAGTTCTTC.

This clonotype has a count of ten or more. The CDR3 DNA reads as TGTGCCAGCAGTTGGACAGGCCTTAATGAAAAACTGTTTTTT. This sequence encodes CASSWTGLNEKLFF. This rearrangement joins TRBV6-1 to TRBJ1-4; 7 bases match TRBD1. The CDR3 is 14 residues long. The V and J ends lost 5 bases and 4 bases, in that order; junction bases with no gene match: 4. Germline V lookup: CDR1 MNHNS, CDR2 SASEGT.

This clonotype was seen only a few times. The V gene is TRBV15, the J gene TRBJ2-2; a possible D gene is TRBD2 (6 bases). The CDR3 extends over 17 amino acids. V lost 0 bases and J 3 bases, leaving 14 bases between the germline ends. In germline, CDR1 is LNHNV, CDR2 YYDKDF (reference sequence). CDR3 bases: TGTGCCACCAGCAGAGATGACCCAAGGGAGGACACCGGGGAGCTGTTTTTT. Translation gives CATSRDDPREDTGELFF.

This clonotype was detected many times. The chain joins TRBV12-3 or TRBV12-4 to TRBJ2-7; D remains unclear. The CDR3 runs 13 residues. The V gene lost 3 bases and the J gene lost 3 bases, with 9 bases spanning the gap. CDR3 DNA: TGTGCCAGCAGTTTGGCACTTCGCTACGAGCAGTACTTC. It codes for CASSLALRYEQYF.

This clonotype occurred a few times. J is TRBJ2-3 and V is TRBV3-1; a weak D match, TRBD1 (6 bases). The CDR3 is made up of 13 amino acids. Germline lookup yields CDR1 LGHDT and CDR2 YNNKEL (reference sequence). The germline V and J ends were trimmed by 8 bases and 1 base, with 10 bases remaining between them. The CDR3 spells CASRQEGTDTQYF. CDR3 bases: TGTGCCAGCCGACAGGAGGGCACAGATACGCAGTATTTT.

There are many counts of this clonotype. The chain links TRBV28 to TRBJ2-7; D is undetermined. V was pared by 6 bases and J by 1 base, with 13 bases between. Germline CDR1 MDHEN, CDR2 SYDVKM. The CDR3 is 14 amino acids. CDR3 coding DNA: TGTGCCAGCAGCCCTCGGACCATGTCCTACGAGCAGTACTTC. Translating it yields CASSPRTMSYEQYF.

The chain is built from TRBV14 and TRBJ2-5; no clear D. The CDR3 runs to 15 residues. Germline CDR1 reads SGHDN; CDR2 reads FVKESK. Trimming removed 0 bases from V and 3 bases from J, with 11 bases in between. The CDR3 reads CASSQELHGKETQYF. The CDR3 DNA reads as TGTGCCAGCAGCCAAGAACTCCATGGGAAAGAGACCCAGTACTTC.

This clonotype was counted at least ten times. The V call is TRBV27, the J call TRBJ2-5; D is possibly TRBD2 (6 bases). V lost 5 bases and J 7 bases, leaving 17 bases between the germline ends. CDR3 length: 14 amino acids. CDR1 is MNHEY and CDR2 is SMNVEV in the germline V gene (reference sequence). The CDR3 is CASSELASPRTQYF. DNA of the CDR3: TGTGCCAGCAGTGAGCTAGCGTCCCCAAGGACCCAGTACTTC.

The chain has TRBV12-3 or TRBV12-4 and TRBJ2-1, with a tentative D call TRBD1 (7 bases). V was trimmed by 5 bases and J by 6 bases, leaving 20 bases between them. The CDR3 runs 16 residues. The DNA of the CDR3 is TGTGCCAGCAGTCTGCGGGACAGCCGATATAGCAATGAGCAGTTCTTC. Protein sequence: CASSLRDSRYSNEQFF.

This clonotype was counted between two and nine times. This CDR3 reads CASSPELWYGYTF. Here the CDR3 DNA reads TGTGCCAGCTCACCGGAGTTGTGGTATGGCTACACCTTC. This sequence joins TRBV18 and TRBJ1-2; D not certain. The CDR3 extends over 13 amino acids. Looked up from germline, CDR1 is KGHSH and CDR2 is LQKENI. The germline V and J ends were trimmed by 3 bases and 5 bases, with 10 bases remaining between them.

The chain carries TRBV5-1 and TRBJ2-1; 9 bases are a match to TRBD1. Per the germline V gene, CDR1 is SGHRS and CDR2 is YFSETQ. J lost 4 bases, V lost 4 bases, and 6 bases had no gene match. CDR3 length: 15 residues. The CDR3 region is CASSPGDRVYNEQFF. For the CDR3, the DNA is TGCGCCAGCAGCCCCGGGGACAGGGTTTACAATGAGCAGTTCTTC. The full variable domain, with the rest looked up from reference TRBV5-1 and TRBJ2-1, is KAGVTQTPRYLIKTRGQQVTLSCSPISGHRSVSWYQQTPGQGLQFLFEYFSETQRNKGNFPGRFSGRQFSNSRSEMNVSTLELGDSALYLCASSPGDRVYNEQFFGPGTRLTVL.

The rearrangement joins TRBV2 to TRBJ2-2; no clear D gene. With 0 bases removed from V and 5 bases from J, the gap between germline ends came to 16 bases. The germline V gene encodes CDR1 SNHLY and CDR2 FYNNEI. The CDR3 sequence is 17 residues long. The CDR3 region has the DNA TGTGCCAGCAGTGAAGCCGATGACTGGCGAAGAACCGGGGAGCTGTTTTTT. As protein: CASSEADDWRRTGELFF.

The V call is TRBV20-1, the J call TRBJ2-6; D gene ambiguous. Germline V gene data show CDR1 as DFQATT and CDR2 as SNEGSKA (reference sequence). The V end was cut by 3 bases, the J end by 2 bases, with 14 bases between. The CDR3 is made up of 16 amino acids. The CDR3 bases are TGCAGTGCTAGTAACCAGGCCGAGACTGGGGCCAACGTCCTGACTTTC. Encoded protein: CSASNQAETGANVLTF.

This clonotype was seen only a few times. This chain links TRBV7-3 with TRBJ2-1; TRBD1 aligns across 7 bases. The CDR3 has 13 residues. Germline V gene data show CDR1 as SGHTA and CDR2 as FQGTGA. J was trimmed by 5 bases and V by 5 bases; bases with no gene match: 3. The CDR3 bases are TGTGCCAGCAGCACGGGACAGAACAATGAGCAGTTCTTC. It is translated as CASSTGQNNEQFF.

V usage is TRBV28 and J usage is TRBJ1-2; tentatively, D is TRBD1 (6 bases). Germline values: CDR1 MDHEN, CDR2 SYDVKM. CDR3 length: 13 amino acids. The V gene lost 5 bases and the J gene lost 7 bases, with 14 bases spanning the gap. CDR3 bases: TGTGCCAGCAGTGCAGGGGTAACGGGTGGCTACACCTTC. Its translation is CASSAGVTGGYTF.

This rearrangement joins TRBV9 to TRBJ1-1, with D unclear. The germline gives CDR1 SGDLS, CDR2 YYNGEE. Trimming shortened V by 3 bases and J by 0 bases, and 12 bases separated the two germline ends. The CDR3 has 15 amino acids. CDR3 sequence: CASSALMPMNTEAFF. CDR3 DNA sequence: TGTGCCAGCAGCGCCCTGATGCCCATGAACACTGAAGCTTTCTTT.